The 11 T cell receptor beta chains given below trace back to one sample, sequenced in a study of T cell responses to AZD1222 COVID-19 vaccine (dated by TCRdb to the early 2020s). The library was obtained by the immunoSEQ multiplex PCR assay. TCRdb took this table from immuneACCESS and kept in-frame rearrangements with V and J called. Such tables lack part of the clones; where checked against another copy, unresolved V genes explain under half of the gap, and the rest is unexplained. The sample contains 95,000 to 150,000 clones, around 83% of them found a single time. The ten biggest clones cover 2.5% to 3.5% of the sample. The time point label, as the study defines it: about 28 days (+/-7) after the second vaccine dose. Sequencing was performed on peripheral blood, taken 28 days after the second AZD1222 dose. The receptor source for this set is an adult who received the AZD1222 COVID-19 vaccine.

The chain recombines TRBV4-1 with TRBJ2-7; 7 bases align to TRBD2. V was clipped by 8 bases and J by 1 base; unmatched bases: 8. This CDR3 is 14 amino acids long. Germline lookup yields CDR1 MGHRA and CDR2 YSYEKL. The CDR3 DNA sequence: TGCGCCAGCCGGGAGGAACCAGATTCCTACGAGCAGTACTTC. Translated, it gives CASREEPDSYEQYF.

The V call is TRBV25-1, the J call TRBJ1-3; 7 bases line up with TRBD1. The germline V gene has CDR1 MGHDK and CDR2 SYGVNS. With 0 bases clipped from V and 1 base from J, the junction kept 6 bases outside the gene matches. The CDR3 length is 17 residues. CDR3 in amino acids: CASSEYQGGGSGNTIYF. CDR3 DNA sequence: TGTGCCAGCAGTGAATATCAGGGGGGAGGTTCTGGAAACACCATATATTTT.

The CDR3 region is CASNYRQGQDGYTF. CDR3 nucleotides: TGTGCCAGTAACTATCGACAGGGGCAGGATGGCTACACCTTC. The genes are TRBV19 and TRBJ1-2, with 8 positions matching TRBD1. The CDR3 spans 14 residues. J was trimmed by 6 bases and V by 7 bases; bases with no gene match: 10. CDR1 is LNHDA, CDR2 SQIVND, per germline (reference sequence).

V and J are TRBV23-1 and TRBJ2-4; D is undetermined. TRBV23-1 is classed as an ORF, of uncertain function. This CDR3 comprises 17 residues. Trimming shortened V by 2 bases and J by 0 bases, and 14 bases separated the two germline ends. The CDR3 reads CASSQVDRREAKNIQYF. CDR3 bases: TGCGCCAGCAGTCAAGTGGACCGAAGGGAAGCCAAAAACATTCAGTACTTC.

V is TRBV27 and J is TRBJ1-2, with a tentative D call TRBD1 (5 bases). This CDR3 is 14 amino acids long. Germline V gives CDR1 MNHEY, CDR2 SMNVEV (reference sequence). Deletions cut 0 bases from V and 3 bases from J, with 8 bases between. The CDR3 region is CASSLSGAHYGYTF. The CDR3 bases are TGTGCCAGCAGTTTATCAGGGGCGCACTATGGCTACACCTTC.

The chain uses TRBV29-1 and TRBJ2-1; possibly TRBD1 for D (6 bases). Germline values: CDR1 SQVTM, CDR2 ANQGSEA. This CDR3 spans 15 amino acids. Trimming left V 6 bases short and J 5 bases short, with 20 bases between. CDR3 loop: CSVPTTGFPHNEQFF. The DNA of the CDR3 is TGCAGCGTCCCTACTACAGGGTTCCCTCACAATGAGCAGTTCTTC.

V gene TRBV3-1 (or the pseudogene TRBV3-2) combines with J gene TRBJ2-7; no clear D gene. The CDR3 is 12 amino acids. CDR1 is LGHDT and CDR2 is YNNKEL in the germline V gene (reference sequence). V was trimmed by 3 bases and J by 6 bases, leaving 9 bases between them. This chain's CDR3 is CASSQAHLEQYF. The CDR3 DNA reads TGTGCCAGCAGCCAGGCGCACCTCGAGCAGTACTTC.

In its sample, this clone was seen once. This CDR3 is CASSGRTDLYTF. The CDR3 DNA sequence: TGTGCCAGCAGTGGACGGACAGACCTTTACACCTTC. V usage is TRBV6-6 and J usage is TRBJ1-2, with D possibly matching TRBD1 (6 bases). CDR1 is MNHNY and CDR2 is SVGAGI in the germline V gene (reference sequence). Deletions cut 5 bases from V and 11 bases from J, with 15 bases between. The CDR3 spans 12 residues.

The chain joins TRBV3-1 (or the pseudogene TRBV3-2) to TRBJ1-4; D is perhaps TRBD1 (6 bases). CDR1 is LGHDT and CDR2 is YNNKEL in the germline V gene (reference sequence). CDR3 length: 15 residues. Between the trimmed V and J ends, which lost 1 base and 4 bases, there was a span of 10 bases. CDR3 sequence reads: CASSQAGGGNEKLFF. The CDR3 coding sequence is TGTGCCAGCAGCCAAGCGGGGGGCGGTAATGAAAAACTGTTTTTT.

This chain connects TRBV5-1 to TRBJ1-1; TRBD1 is a possible D gene (5 bases). Germline CDR1 is SGHRS and CDR2 is YFSETQ. Deletions cut 5 bases from V and 4 bases from J, with 12 bases between. This CDR3 is 13 amino acids long. The CDR3 is CASREGPATEAFF. CDR3 DNA: TGCGCCAGCAGGGAGGGGCCGGCCACTGAAGCTTTCTTT.

This chain joins TRBV19 and TRBJ2-7; D gene uncertain. CDR3 size: 13 residues. The V gene's germline CDR1 is LNHDA and CDR2 SQIVND (reference sequence). V lost 5 bases and J lost 8, with 16 bases in between. The CDR3 DNA sequence: TGTGCCAGTAGTCCGCAGGCCGCTATACAGCAGTACTTC. Protein product: CASSPQAAIQQYF.